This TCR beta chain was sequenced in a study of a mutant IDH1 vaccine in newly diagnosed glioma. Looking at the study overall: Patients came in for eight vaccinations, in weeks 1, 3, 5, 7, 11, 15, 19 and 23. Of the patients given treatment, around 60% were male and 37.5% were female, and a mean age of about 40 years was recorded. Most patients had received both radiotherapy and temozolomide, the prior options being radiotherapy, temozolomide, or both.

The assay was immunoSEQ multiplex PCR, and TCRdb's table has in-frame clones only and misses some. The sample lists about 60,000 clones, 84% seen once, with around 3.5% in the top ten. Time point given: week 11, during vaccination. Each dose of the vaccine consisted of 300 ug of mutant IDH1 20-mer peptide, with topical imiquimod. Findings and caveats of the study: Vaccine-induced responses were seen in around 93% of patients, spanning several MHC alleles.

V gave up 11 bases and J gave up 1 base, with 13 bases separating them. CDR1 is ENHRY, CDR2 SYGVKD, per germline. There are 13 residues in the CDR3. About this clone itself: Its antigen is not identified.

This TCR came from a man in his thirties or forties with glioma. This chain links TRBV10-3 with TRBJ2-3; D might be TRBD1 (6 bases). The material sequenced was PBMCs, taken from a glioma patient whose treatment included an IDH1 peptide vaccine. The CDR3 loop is CASLGAGTDTQYF. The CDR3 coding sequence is TGTGCCTCCCTGGGGGCCGGCACAGATACGCAGTATTTT.